In its sample, the clone carrying this T cell receptor (beta chain) was seen many times. This specimen belongs to a study of CD8+CD57+ T cells in acquired aplastic anemia. Trimming removed 10 bases from V and 2 bases from J, with 12 bases in between. Germline V gene data show CDR1 as LNHDA and CDR2 as SQIVND (reference sequence). The CDR3 has 14 amino acids. Genomic DNA constituted the template upon which TCR beta VDJ and CDR3 profiling was performed. In TCRdb, the reads were re-called with MiXCR into one record per CDR3 protein. The sample carries about 190,000 distinct CDR3 sequences, about half recorded once.

This clonotype was sampled from a human donor in good health, serving as a control. V gene TRBV19 combines with J gene TRBJ2-6; possibly TRBD1 for D (6 bases). The source material was sorted CD4+, CD8+, or CD8+CD57+ T cells (not recorded which) from PBMCs. The CDR3 loop is CATNRETGANVLTF. Here the CDR3 DNA reads TGTGCCACAAACAGGGAGACTGGGGCCAACGTCCTGACTTTC.